This note documents a single TCR beta chain sequence. This clone's antigen is unknown. No much larger clonotype is one base removed from it; base qualities were not supplied. This entry comes from a study of CD8 T cells in Susac syndrome (dated by TCRdb to the late 2010s). Regarding the research as a whole: Whether CD8+ T cell activation and differentiation in Susac syndrome was antigen driven was tested using repertoire sequencing.

RNA was extracted using the RNeasy kit, and roughly 0.5 to 1 ug of the RNA was reverse transcribed with random hexamers. TCR beta CDR3 regions were amplified with the immunoSEQ multiplex PCR assay covering 54 Vbeta and 13 Jbeta segments. Bias from PCR amplification was corrected by using a synthetic template baseline for primer optimization and for computational correction. On the authors' methods: Reads were assigned to V, D and J genes according to IMGT and analyzed in immunoSEQ Analyzer, with only productive sequences retained. Clonality was calculated as one minus the Shannon entropy normalized by log2 of the number of productive unique sequences. For each patient and control, public and private clones were evaluated within the 100 most prevalent clones. Clones were defined as Susac-specific if absent from the healthy and MS cohorts, from 900 to 1,300 published viral clones and from other ImmuneACCESS disease sequences. TCRdb cleaned the public reads at Q25 with fastp, built clones with MiXCR and kept in-frame beta chains. Entries are consolidated by CDR3 protein sequence, retaining the most common genes and DNA. Clone size and V and J calls follow TCRdb, not the original study. Across this sample there are 200,000 to 250,000 distinct CDR3 sequences, with 95% seen only once. The ten biggest clones cover about 0.088% of the sample.

Peripheral blood CD8+ and CD4+ T cells from healthy donors, Susac syndrome patients and multiple sclerosis patients were profiled by high-throughput TCR beta sequencing. Treatment-naive patients with stable or active relapsing-remitting disease fulfilling revised McDonald criteria were used as multiple sclerosis controls. Bulk CD8+ and CD4+ T cells were purified by magnetic negative isolation, while CD8+ TEMRA cells were enriched using FACS. Blood was drawn into EDTA tubes, processed within 24 hours, and PBMCs were isolated by density gradient centrifugation. PBMCs intended for TCR sequencing were frozen in liquid nitrogen and were later thawed in a 37 degrees C water bath. Purity of sorted or isolated CD4+, CD8+ and CD8+ TEMRA cells was at least 90%. Taken from cysteine to phenylalanine, the CDR3 has 13 residues. Here the CDR3 DNA is all that survives: 39 bases in frame from base 1. CDR1 and CDR2 are read off the germline V gene (reference sequence) as LNHDA and SQIVND. V and J lose 10 bases and 6 bases, and a span of 18 bases separates them.

Beyond this particular receptor, the publication reports: The TCR sequencing and HLA analysis was acknowledged to have included a relatively small number of individuals.

The chain links TRBV19 with TRBJ1-2; 6 matching bases give a weak D call of TRBD1. This sequence was found in a human donor with multiple sclerosis. Sequencing used CD4+ T cells from PBMCs. The CDR3 region: CAIIKQGEDGYTF. The bases are TGTGCCATAATCAAACAGGGCGAGGATGGCTACACCTTC.